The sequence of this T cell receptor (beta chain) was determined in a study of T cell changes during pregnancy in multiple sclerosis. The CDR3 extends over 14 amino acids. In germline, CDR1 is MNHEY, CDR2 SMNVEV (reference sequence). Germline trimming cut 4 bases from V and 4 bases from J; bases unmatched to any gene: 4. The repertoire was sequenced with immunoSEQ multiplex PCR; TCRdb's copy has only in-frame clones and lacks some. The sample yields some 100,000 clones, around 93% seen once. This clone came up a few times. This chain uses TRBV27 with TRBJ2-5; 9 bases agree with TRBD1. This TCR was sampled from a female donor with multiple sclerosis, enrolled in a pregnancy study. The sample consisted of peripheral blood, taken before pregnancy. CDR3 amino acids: CASSSGTGRETQYF. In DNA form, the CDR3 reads TGTGCCAGCAGTTCCGGGACAGGGAGAGAGACCCAGTACTTC.